This T cell receptor (beta chain) is drawn from a study of vaccination and CD4 T cells after COVID-19. Study results and caveats: Analysis of convalescent patients found that 304 of 307 vaccine-specific clones were spike mono-reactive.

The CDR3 length is 14 residues. Germline V CDR1 and CDR2: DFQATT, SNEGSKA (reference sequence). TCRdb re-analysed the PCR reads in MiXCR, keeping a single row per CDR3 protein. The sample consists of fewer than 15,000 distinct CDR3 sequences, 69% of them appearing once. Points on this clonotype: The target antigen is unknown. Germline is not matched at one junction end, which may reflect a read error.

Sequenced material: CD4+ T cells from blood, taken after SARS-CoV-2 vaccination. The V call is TRBV20-1, the J call TRBJ1-6; 8 bases match TRBD1. The clonotype comes from a human donor who had recovered from COVID-19. The CDR3 coding sequence is TGCAGTGCTAGTCCGGGACAGGTGAATTCGCCCCTCCACTTT. Its translation: CSASPGQVNSPLHF.